The present TCR beta chain was sequenced within a study of OX40 agonist ivuxolimab in advanced cancers. For the wider study: Ivuxolimab was an agonistic, fully human IgG2 monoclonal antibody directed against OX40 (CD134), a costimulatory receptor. Intravenous ivuxolimab was administered to patients every 2 weeks at six dose levels: 0.01, 0.1, 0.3, 1.5, 3 and 10 mg/kg. Among the roughly 54 dose-escalation patients, about 19 had hepatocellular carcinoma, about 15 melanoma, 9 renal cell carcinoma and 9 head and neck cancer. A male proportion of roughly 80% and a mean age of approximately 58 years, ranging from about 20 to 80, were recorded for the dose-escalation cohort. Patients were allowed to have had prior anti-PD-1, anti-PD-L1 or anti-CTLA-4 therapy, and approximately 40% of the dose-escalation patients had previously received checkpoint inhibitors. Partial responses were achieved by three dose-escalation patients, of whom one had hepatocellular carcinoma and two had cutaneous melanoma. Peripheral TCRbeta sequencing was intended to test whether TCR sequence diversity was altered and clonal T-cell expansion was caused by ivuxolimab. The paper describes the monotherapy dose-escalation part (N of about 57 patients) of the phase I trial of ivuxolimab. Broader findings and caveats from the paper: In partial responders in the 0.1-3.0 mg/kg groups, normalized peripheral clonal expansion was found to be among the lowest, especially among CD8+ T cells. At doses of 0.1 to 3.0 mg/kg, clonal expansion of both CD4+ and CD8+ T cells in blood was seen between baseline and week 6. Low levels of normalized T-cell clonal expansion were also seen in some patients who did not respond. After ivuxolimab, more expanded clones were found on average in CD8+ T cells than in CD4+ T cells. Which antigens the clonally expanded peripheral T cells were specific for was not determined.

Trimmed from V: 6 bases; trimmed from J: 8 bases; junction bases lacking a gene match: 5. From the germline V gene, CDR1 is MNHEY and CDR2 is SVGAGI. Including the terminal cysteine and phenylalanine, the CDR3 comprises 14 residues. Only CDR3 DNA remains: 42 bases, in frame from the first base. Genomic DNA was isolated from the sorted cells so that the TCRbeta CDR3 region could be sequenced. The immunoSEQ Assay was used to sequence the TCRbeta CDR3 regions. TCRdb obtained this table from immuneACCESS and retained in-frame rearrangements with V and J assigned. These tables miss some clones; where compared with another copy, unresolved V genes account for less than half of the shortfall, and the remainder is unexplained. The sample profile shows 80,000 to 100,000 clones; approximately 94% of them were found once. The ten most abundant clones make up over 2% of the sample. The trial excluded patients who had a history of autoimmune disease or who were on systemic immunosuppression. Peripheral blood for TCR sequencing was collected from all dose cohorts at baseline, on cycle 4 day 1, and on cycle 7 day 1. Samples came from an open-label, multicenter, first-in-human phase I dose-escalation trial of ivuxolimab. Adults with locally advanced or metastatic melanoma, renal cell, hepatocellular, or head and neck squamous cell carcinoma were enrolled in the trial. Before TCR sequencing, CD4+ T cells and CD8+ T cells were sorted from peripheral blood as separate populations.

A note on this clone: Its antigen remains unidentified. Base qualities are not provided; no much larger clone lies one nucleotide away.

This chain is built from TRBV6-5 and TRBJ2-1; the central 12 bases match TRBD2. The source is an adult with an advanced solid tumor such as melanoma, head and neck, liver or kidney cancer. Material: CD4+ or CD8+ T cells sorted from blood, obtained in a trial of the OX40 agonist ivuxolimab. The CDR3 sequence is CASSPSGGADEQFF. The sequenced DNA is TGTGCCAGCAGCCCTAGCGGGGGGGCCGATGAGCAGTTCTTC.